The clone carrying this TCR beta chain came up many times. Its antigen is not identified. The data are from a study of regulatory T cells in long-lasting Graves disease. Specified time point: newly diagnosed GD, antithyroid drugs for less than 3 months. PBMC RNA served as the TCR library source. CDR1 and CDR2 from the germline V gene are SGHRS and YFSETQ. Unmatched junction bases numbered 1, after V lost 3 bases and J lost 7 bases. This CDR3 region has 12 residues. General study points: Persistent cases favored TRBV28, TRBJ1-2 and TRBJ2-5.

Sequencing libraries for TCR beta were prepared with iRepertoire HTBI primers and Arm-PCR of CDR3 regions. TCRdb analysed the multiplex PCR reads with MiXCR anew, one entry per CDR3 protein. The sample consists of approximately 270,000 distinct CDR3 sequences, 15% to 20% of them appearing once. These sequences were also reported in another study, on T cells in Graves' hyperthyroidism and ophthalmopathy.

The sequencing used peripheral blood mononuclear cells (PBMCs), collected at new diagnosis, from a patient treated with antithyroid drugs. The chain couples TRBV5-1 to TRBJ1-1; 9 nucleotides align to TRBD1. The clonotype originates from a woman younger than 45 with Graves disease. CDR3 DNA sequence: TGCGCCAGCAGCTGGACAGGGGATGAAGCTTTCTTT. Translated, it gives CASSWTGDEAFF.